The 14 T cell receptor beta chains reported below all come from one sample, sequenced in a study of cytomegalovirus exposure and HLA in healthy donors. Both 60 Vbeta primers and 13 Jbeta primers went into the PCR. Sequencing was performed with immunoSEQ multiplex PCR; in TCRdb, only in-frame clones are kept and a portion is missing. The sample comprises about 150,000 clones, approximately 85% of which are singletons, and 6.3% rests with the top ten. Material for sequencing was PBMCs. The receptors were gathered from a man in his fifties in good health and CMV-seropositive.

This chain uses TRBV6-6 with TRBJ2-7; tentative D call: TRBD2 (6 bases). Germline CDR1 and CDR2: MNHNY and SVGAGI (reference sequence). V was trimmed by 2 bases and J by 11 bases, leaving 16 bases between them. This CDR3 has 13 residues. For the CDR3, the DNA is TGTGCCAGCAGTTACGCGCCCGTGGGGGAGGAGTACTTC. Translated, it gives CASSYAPVGEEYF.

The chain has TRBV2 and TRBJ2-1; 11 bases match TRBD1. Germline lookup yields CDR1 SNHLY and CDR2 FYNNEI. The CDR3 loop spans 14 amino acids. J gave up 6 bases and V 8 bases, and 6 bases lay outside the gene matches. CDR3 amino acids: CASHRTGGFNEQFF. CDR3 DNA sequence: TGTGCCAGCCACCGGACAGGGGGCTTCAATGAGCAGTTCTTC.

V gene TRBV28 combines with J gene TRBJ1-6, with 8 bases fitting TRBD1. V was clipped by 2 bases and J by 10 bases; unmatched bases: 10. The germline V gene has CDR1 MDHEN and CDR2 SYDVKM. The CDR3 has 16 amino acids. In nucleotides, the CDR3 is TGTGCCAGCAGTTTAAGTGGAGGCAGGGGGCACTCACCCCTCCACTTT. Translating gives CASSLSGGRGHSPLHF.

This chain uses TRBV18 with TRBJ1-5, with 7 bases lining up with TRBD1. The CDR3 consists of 15 residues. Germline CDR1 KGHSH, CDR2 LQKENI. V lost 6 bases, J lost 0 bases, and 5 bases stayed unmatched. CDR3 region: CASSAQGYSNQPQHF. The CDR3 DNA is TGTGCCAGCTCCGCACAGGGGTATAGCAATCAGCCCCAGCATTTT.

V gene TRBV20-1 combines with J gene TRBJ2-7, with D unclear. Germline assignment: CDR1 DFQATT and CDR2 SNEGSKA (reference sequence). The V end was cut by 3 bases, the J end by 1 base, with 4 bases between. This CDR3 comprises 11 residues. The CDR3 sequence: CSASQSYEQYF. The CDR3 nucleotides are TGCAGTGCTAGCCAGTCCTACGAGCAGTACTTC.

This chain connects TRBV7-2 to TRBJ1-5; D is unresolved. Germline CDR1 is SGHTA and CDR2 is FQGNSA. This CDR3 region has 14 residues. The germline V and J ends were trimmed by 5 bases and 2 bases, with 10 bases remaining between them. The chain's CDR3 is CASSPRVGNQPQHF. CDR3 in DNA: TGTGCCAGCAGCCCTCGGGTTGGCAATCAGCCCCAGCATTTT.

This sequence joins TRBV6-6 and TRBJ2-7, with D possibly TRBD2 on 5 matching bases. CDR3 length: 14 residues. The V end lost 5 bases, the J end lost 0 bases, and 11 bases lay between the germline ends. The V gene's germline CDR1 is MNHNY and CDR2 SVGAGI (reference sequence). CDR3 protein: CASSPRRDSYEQYF. The CDR3 nucleotides read TGTGCCAGCAGTCCGCGACGGGACTCCTACGAGCAGTACTTC.

This rearrangement joins TRBV11-2 to TRBJ2-1; 8 nucleotides match TRBD1. V gave up 5 bases and J gave up 6 bases; unmatched junction bases: 15. The CDR3 is 17 amino acids. Germline CDR1 is SGHAT and CDR2 is FQNNGV. The CDR3 region is CASSPFQDRASVNEQFF. The CDR3 bases are TGTGCCAGCAGCCCGTTTCAGGACAGGGCTAGCGTCAATGAGCAGTTCTTC.

The rearrangement uses TRBV27 and TRBJ2-7, with TRBD2 matching over 11 bases. The V segment lost 6 bases and the J segment 7 bases; nucleotides outside the gene matches: 11. CDR1 MNHEY and CDR2 SMNVEV come from the germline V gene (reference sequence). CDR3 length: 15 residues. This chain's CDR3 is CASRRGWLAGGEQYF. The CDR3 DNA reads TGTGCCAGCAGGAGGGGGTGGCTAGCGGGAGGAGAGCAGTACTTC.

V and J are TRBV20-1 and TRBJ2-5; no reliable D call. V was shortened by 2 bases and J by 5 bases, with 6 bases between the two germline ends. This CDR3 spans 11 amino acids. In germline, CDR1 is DFQATT, CDR2 SNEGSKA (reference sequence). As DNA, the CDR3 is TGCAGTGCTAGACTTTCGGAGACCCAGTACTTC. Translated: CSARLSETQYF.

This chain joins TRBV6-5 and TRBJ2-5; the D is unclear. From germline, CDR1 is MNHEY and CDR2 SVGAGI. The CDR3 loop spans 12 amino acids. Trimming left V 9 bases short and J 2 bases short, with 10 bases between. The CDR3 spells CARSPRQETQYF. DNA for the CDR3: TGTGCCAGGTCCCCGAGACAAGAGACCCAGTACTTC.

This clone came up a few times. The rearrangement joins TRBV10-1 to TRBJ1-5; D is uncertain. Trimming stripped 5 bases from V and 1 base from J, with 3 bases between. The CDR3 runs 12 residues. Germline-derived CDR1 and CDR2 are WNHNN and SYGVQD (reference sequence). The CDR3, as DNA: TGCGCCAGCAGTACAAGCAATCAGCCCCAGCATTTT. Amino acids: CASSTSNQPQHF.

The chain employs TRBV5-1 and TRBJ2-1; D is unresolved. Trimming left V 0 bases short and J 3 bases short, with 7 bases between. The CDR3 runs to 14 residues. Looked up from germline, CDR1 is SGHRS and CDR2 is YFSETQ. The CDR3 loop reads CASSLVAGYNEQFF. CDR3 in DNA: TGCGCCAGCAGCTTGGTAGCTGGCTACAATGAGCAGTTCTTC.

The V call is TRBV27, the J call TRBJ2-7; 7 positions agree with TRBD1. The germline V gene encodes CDR1 MNHEY and CDR2 SMNVEV (reference sequence). The CDR3 length is 13 residues. V was clipped by 6 bases and J by 3 bases; unmatched bases: 5. DNA for the CDR3: TGTGCCAGCAGCCAAACAGGGGACTACGAGCAGTACTTC. Its translation: CASSQTGDYEQYF.